A single sample gave rise to the 29 T cell receptor beta chains below, sequenced in a study of cytomegalovirus exposure and HLA in healthy donors (dated by TCRdb to 2016 to 2017). The library relied on the immunoSEQ multiplex PCR assay. A mixture of 60 forward primers for TCR Vbeta segments and 13 reverse primers for TCR Jbeta segments was used in the multiplex PCR. As stored in TCRdb, this immuneACCESS dataset retains in-frame rearrangements with V and J assigned. A fraction of the clones does not appear; measured against another copy, unresolved V genes explain less than half of the discrepancy, and the remainder lacks a known reason. The sample includes some 99,000 clones, with roughly three quarters observed a single time. The ten most abundant clones make up approximately 8% of the sample. Sequenced sample: PBMCs. Receptor source: a female donor in good health and CMV-seronegative.

V and J are TRBV6-1 and TRBJ2-7; 12 nucleotides line up with TRBD2. The CDR3 has 15 amino acids. Germline assignment: CDR1 MNHNS and CDR2 SASEGT. The V gene end was trimmed by 3 bases and the J gene end by 7 bases; junction bases not matched to a gene: 7. The DNA of the CDR3 is TGTGCCAGCAGTGACCGACTAGCGGGAGAGTGGGAGCAGTACTTC. This sequence encodes CASSDRLAGEWEQYF.

The chain combines TRBV30 with TRBJ2-7; D may be TRBD2 (7 bases). The CDR3 has 14 amino acids. The germline V and J ends were trimmed by 0 bases and 2 bases, with 11 bases remaining between them. The germline V gene encodes CDR1 GTSNPN and CDR2 SVGIG (reference sequence). CDR3 protein: CAWSVGGAPYEQYF. In DNA, the CDR3 is TGTGCCTGGAGTGTAGGGGGGGCCCCCTACGAGCAGTACTTC.

Here the CDR3 reads CASVGVGGWARPQHF. The CDR3 region has the DNA TGTGCTAGTGTTGGGGTTGGAGGGTGGGCAAGGCCCCAGCATTTT. The chain combines TRBV12-5 with TRBJ1-5; D gene uncertain. Germline CDR1 LGHNT, CDR2 FRNRAP. The germline V and J ends were trimmed by 7 bases and 9 bases, with 22 bases remaining between them. The CDR3 totals 15 residues.

This clone occurred once. V and J are TRBV11-3 and TRBJ2-7; TRBD1 aligns across 9 bases. CDR3 length: 14 amino acids. V lost 2 bases, J lost 5 bases, and 4 bases stayed unmatched. Per germline, CDR1 SGHNT and CDR2 YENEEA. CDR3 sequence: CASSLRTGANEQYF. The CDR3 bases are TGTGCCAGCAGCTTAAGGACAGGGGCCAACGAGCAGTACTTC.

J is TRBJ1-2 and V is TRBV5-6; D gene ambiguous. CDR3 length: 15 residues. Germline loops: CDR1 SGHDT, CDR2 YYEEEE. V dropped 3 bases and J dropped 2 bases, with 14 bases sitting between them. The CDR3 bases are TGTGCCAGCAGCTCGATCTCGACGGGAAACTATGGCTACACCTTC. Translated: CASSSISTGNYGYTF.

The rearrangement links TRBV27 to TRBJ2-1; 13 bases map to TRBD2. The CDR3 has 18 residues. V shed 5 bases, J shed 1 base, and the junction held 8 bases outside the gene matches. Per the germline V gene, CDR1 is MNHEY and CDR2 is SMNVEV (reference sequence). The CDR3 spells CASSTILAGGPSYNEQFF. CDR3 in DNA: TGTGCCAGCAGTACGATACTAGCGGGAGGGCCTTCCTACAATGAGCAGTTCTTC.

This clone was seen only once. The CDR3 sequence is CAWSVQGSGPGELFF. The CDR3 nucleotides read TGTGCCTGGAGTGTACAGGGAAGTGGCCCCGGGGAGCTGTTTTTT. The chain recombines TRBV30 with TRBJ2-2, with D perhaps matching TRBD1 (6 bases). Germline CDR1 reads GTSNPN; CDR2 reads SVGIG (reference sequence). The CDR3 is 15 amino acids. Trimming took off 0 bases at V and 6 bases at J, with 14 bases between the two ends.

The V call is TRBV11-3, the J call TRBJ2-5; 7 bases align to TRBD2. The end of the DNA aligns better with TRBJ2-7, so the J call may be wrong. Per germline, CDR1 SGHNT and CDR2 YENEEA. The CDR3 length is 16 residues. CDR3 sequence reads: CASSLVHRREKYEQYF. The CDR3 nucleotides read TGTGCCAGCAGCTTAGTGCATAGGCGGGAGAAGTACGAGCAGTACTTC.

V and J are TRBV27 and TRBJ2-5; D might be TRBD1 (6 bases). The CDR3 is made up of 16 amino acids. The germline V gene has CDR1 MNHEY and CDR2 SMNVEV (reference sequence). The V and J ends lost 3 bases and 6 bases respectively, with 20 bases between them. CDR3 sequence (DNA): TGTGCCAGCAGTTTTGGGGGTGGGGGCTCTATGAAGACCCAGTACTTC. It translates to CASSFGGGGSMKTQYF.

The J gene is TRBJ1-2, the V gene TRBV14; 8 bases are a match to TRBD1. The germline V gene has CDR1 SGHDN and CDR2 FVKESK. V lost 6 bases to trimming and J lost 8 bases; unmatched junction nucleotides: 8. The CDR3 is 13 residues long. The CDR3 nucleotides are TGTGCCAGCAGTCCCACAGGGGGTCGGGGCTACACCTTC. Translating it yields CASSPTGGRGYTF. The full variable domain, its missing parts supplied by reference TRBV14 and TRBJ1-2, is EAGVTQFPSHSVIEKGQTVTLRCDPISGHDNLYWYRRVMGKEIKFLLHFVKESKQDESGMPNNRFLAERTGGTYSTLKVQPAELEDSGVYFCASSPTGGRGYTFGSGTRLTVV.

The chain has TRBV5-4 and TRBJ2-2; tentative D call: TRBD1 (5 bases). Trimming took off 1 base at V and 5 bases at J, with 15 bases between the two ends. The CDR3 loop spans 16 amino acids. Per the germline V gene, CDR1 is SGHNT and CDR2 is YYREEE (reference sequence). This chain's CDR3 is CASSLILGVLTGELFF. CDR3 DNA: TGTGCCAGCAGCTTGATTCTAGGGGTTTTGACCGGGGAGCTGTTTTTT.

V is TRBV5-1 and J is TRBJ2-3; 9 bases map to TRBD2. From germline, CDR1 is SGHRS and CDR2 YFSETQ. Losses at the gene ends were 1 base for V and 2 bases for J; bases not matched to a gene: 5. The CDR3 loop spans 16 amino acids. The CDR3 is CASSLRSGGPTDTQYF. The CDR3 DNA reads as TGCGCCAGCAGCTTGCGAAGCGGGGGGCCCACAGATACGCAGTATTTT.

J is TRBJ2-7 and V is TRBV18; TRBD1 agrees at 7 bases. With V trimmed by 6 bases and J by 2 bases, 10 bases remained unmatched. CDR1 is KGHSH, CDR2 LQKENI, per germline. This CDR3 spans 15 amino acids. In DNA, the CDR3 is TGTGCCAGCTCGCGACAAAGGGACAGAACCTACGAGCAGTACTTC. Protein product: CASSRQRDRTYEQYF.

The gene calls are TRBV6-5 and TRBJ1-1, with D maybe TRBD1 (5 bases). The CDR3 is 12 residues long. The germline V gene has CDR1 MNHEY and CDR2 SVGAGI. V was cut by 2 bases and J by 5 bases, with 6 bases left in between. CDR3 in amino acids: CASSYGGTEAFF. The DNA of the CDR3 is TGTGCCAGCAGTTACGGGGGGACTGAAGCTTTCTTT.

The chain couples TRBV25-1 to TRBJ1-4; 8 bases map to TRBD1. CDR3 size: 15 residues. Trimming took 4 bases from V and 7 from J; bases not matched to a gene: 8. Looked up from germline, CDR1 is MGHDK and CDR2 is SYGVNS. CDR3 amino acids: CASSGMTGAGEKLFF. The CDR3 DNA reads TGTGCCAGCAGTGGGATGACAGGGGCGGGTGAAAAACTGTTTTTT.

As for this clone: Other DNA sequences in the same sample also yield this CDR3. As DNA, the CDR3 is TGTGCCTGGAGGCAGGGGGCCTATGGCTACACCTTC. Residues: CAWRQGAYGYTF. The gene calls are TRBV30 and TRBJ1-2; 8 bases match TRBD1. V shed 3 bases and J 4 bases; nucleotides not matched to a gene: 1. The CDR3 contains 12 residues. Germline V gene data show CDR1 as GTSNPN and CDR2 as SVGIG (reference sequence). Variable domain in full (rest from reference TRBV30 and TRBJ1-2): SQTIHQWPATLVQPVGSPLSLECTVEGTSNPNLYWYRQAAGRGLQLLFYSVGIGQISSEVPQNLSASRPQDRQFILSSKKLLLSDSGFYLCAWRQGAYGYTFGSGTRLTVV.

The genes are TRBV28 and TRBJ1-2, with D perhaps matching TRBD1 (5 bases). Germline CDR1 MDHEN, CDR2 SYDVKM. Trimming shortened V by 7 bases and J by 0 bases, and 12 bases separated the two germline ends. The CDR3 spans 14 residues. CDR3 region: CASTLGRANYGYTF. CDR3 bases: TGTGCCAGCACCCTTGGCAGGGCTAACTATGGCTACACCTTC.

The chain joins TRBV19 to TRBJ2-2; TRBD1 aligns across 7 bases. Germline V CDR1 and CDR2: LNHDA, SQIVND (reference sequence). The length of the CDR3 is 16 residues. The junction had 11 bases not matched to a gene; V was cut back by 7 bases and J by 3 bases. In DNA form, the CDR3 reads TGTGCCAGTAAACCCTGGGCAGGGGGAGACACCGGGGAGCTGTTTTTT. It codes for CASKPWAGGDTGELFF.

V is TRBV5-6 and J is TRBJ2-7; tentatively, D is TRBD2 (6 bases). CDR3 length equals 15 residues. V was shortened by 2 bases and J by 4 bases, with 16 bases between the two germline ends. The germline CDR1 and CDR2 sequences are SGHDT and YYEEEE. CDR3 residues: CASSFREVWSYEQYF. DNA of the CDR3: TGTGCCAGCAGCTTTAGGGAGGTTTGGTCTTACGAGCAGTACTTC.

In this sample, this clone turned up a few times. The chain carries TRBV5-1 and TRBJ2-5; D unresolved. V dropped 0 bases and J dropped 4 bases, with 10 bases sitting between them. CDR1 is SGHRS and CDR2 is YFSETQ in the germline V gene. The CDR3 has 14 amino acids. This CDR3 reads CASSLVGRTETQYF. DNA for the CDR3: TGCGCCAGCAGCTTGGTGGGCCGAACAGAGACCCAGTACTTC. Complete variable domain (other parts from reference TRBV5-1 and TRBJ2-5): KAGVTQTPRYLIKTRGQQVTLSCSPISGHRSVSWYQQTPGQGLQFLFEYFSETQRNKGNFPGRFSGRQFSNSRSEMNVSTLELGDSALYLCASSLVGRTETQYFGPGTRLLVL.

The chain joins TRBV18 to TRBJ2-2; TRBD1 matches at 7 bases. Trimming removed 1 base from V and 6 bases from J; junction bases left unmatched: 5. Germline CDR1 KGHSH, CDR2 LQKENI. The CDR3 consists of 15 residues. Here the CDR3 reads CASSPQGAISGELFF. The CDR3 DNA reads as TGTGCCAGCTCACCACAGGGGGCGATATCCGGGGAGCTGTTTTTT.

The CDR3 reads CASSLAARVDEQFF. The CDR3 DNA reads TGCGCCAGCAGCTTGGCGGCCCGGGTAGATGAGCAGTTCTTC. This chain connects TRBV5-1 to TRBJ2-1, with unresolved D. This CDR3 is 14 amino acids long. With 0 bases removed from V and 8 bases from J, the gap between germline ends came to 12 bases. Germline V gene sequence: CDR1 SGHRS, CDR2 YFSETQ.

The chain carries TRBV2 and TRBJ2-2; the match to TRBD1 covers 11 bases. The V segment lost 7 bases and the J segment 7 bases; nucleotides outside the gene matches: 8. This CDR3 has 15 residues. Germline CDR1 SNHLY, CDR2 FYNNEI. DNA for the CDR3: TGTGCCAGCAATCGGGACAGGGGGGAGGGCGGGGAGCTGTTTTTT. This encodes CASNRDRGEGGELFF.

This chain connects TRBV5-5 to TRBJ2-5, with 8 bases fitting TRBD2. Unmatched junction bases numbered 4, after V lost 0 bases and J lost 3 bases. Per germline, CDR1 SGHKS and CDR2 YYEKEE (reference sequence). CDR3 length: 15 residues. The CDR3 DNA sequence: TGTGCCAGCAGCTTGGTAGCGGGGATCGAAGAGACCCAGTACTTC. The encoded protein is CASSLVAGIEETQYF.

This sequence joins TRBV5-4 and TRBJ2-6; D is possibly TRBD1 (6 bases). Trimming took off 4 bases at V and 0 bases at J, with 17 bases between the two ends. Germline CDR1 and CDR2: SGHNT and YYREEE (reference sequence). The CDR3 consists of 18 residues. This CDR3 reads CASSRGHPSLSGANVLTF. As DNA, the CDR3 is TGTGCCAGCAGCCGGGGACACCCGTCCCTCTCTGGGGCCAACGTCCTGACTTTC.

This chain uses TRBV5-1 with TRBJ2-7, with D unclear. Germline V gene lookup returns CDR1 SGHRS and CDR2 YFSETQ. Trimming stripped 1 base from V and 2 bases from J, with 7 bases between. The length of the CDR3 is 13 residues. The CDR3 is CASSLSQTYEQYF. For the CDR3, the DNA is TGCGCCAGCAGCTTGTCCCAAACCTACGAGCAGTACTTC.

CDR3 amino acids: CASSLSSRTSWNEQFF. DNA for the CDR3: TGTGCCAGCAGCTTAAGTAGCCGGACTAGTTGGAATGAGCAGTTCTTC. The gene calls are TRBV7-3 and TRBJ2-1; 7 positions agree with TRBD2. Germline CDR1 reads SGHTA; CDR2 reads FQGTGA. The CDR3 consists of 16 residues. The trim removed 1 base at V and 7 bases at J, leaving 10 bases unmatched.

The CDR3 region has the DNA TGTGCCAGCAGCTCGGGGGGAAACTATGGCTACACCTTC. This codes for CASSSGGNYGYTF. The chain combines TRBV7-3 with TRBJ1-2, with a tentative D call TRBD1 (5 bases). CDR1 and CDR2 from the germline V gene are SGHTA and FQGTGA. V gave up 4 bases and J gave up 2 bases, with 8 bases separating them. This CDR3 spans 13 amino acids.

J is TRBJ1-2 and V is TRBV9; TRBD1 matches 10 bases. The J segment lost 3 bases and the V segment lost 5 bases, leaving 4 bases of the junction unmatched. The CDR3 loop spans 14 amino acids. CDR1 is SGDLS and CDR2 is YYNGEE in the germline V gene. CDR3 coding DNA: TGTGCCAGCAGAGGGACAGGGGAGGACTATGGCTACACCTTC. Translated, it gives CASRGTGEDYGYTF.